These 30 T cell receptor beta chains share one sample of origin, sequenced in a study of beta chain features in type 1 diabetes. Expressed TCRB transcripts were sequenced, since all the RNA that had been isolated was reverse transcribed. The protocol was immunoSEQ multiplex PCR, while the TCRdb copy is restricted to in-frame clones and leaves out a portion. The table lists about 250,000 clones, approximately 11% of them singletons. Study conclusions and caveats: Shorter TCRB CDR3s, moderately but significantly so, were found in Type 1 diabetes patients in all four CD4+ subsets.

These receptors have no identified antigens. Sequencing input: naive CD4+ T cells from blood. The receptor source for this set is a young man with type 1 diabetes.

The chain couples TRBV18 to TRBJ1-4; the match to TRBD1 covers 8 bases. Trimming cost V 2 bases and J 8 bases; bases outside gene matches: 7. From germline, CDR1 is KGHSH and CDR2 LQKENI. This CDR3 has 15 amino acids. CDR3 nucleotides: TGTGCCAGCTCACCATTGGACAGGGTTGGCGAAAAACTGTTTTTT. It specifies CASSPLDRVGEKLFF.

This clone appeared a few times. The chain is built from TRBV7-2 and TRBJ2-3, with 7 bases matching TRBD2. In germline, CDR1 is SGHTA, CDR2 FQGNSA. Losses at the gene ends were 11 bases for V and 3 bases for J; bases not matched to a gene: 8. This CDR3 is 13 amino acids long. CDR3 nucleotide sequence: TGTGCCCTCCGGACTAGTGGTACAGATACGCAGTATTTT. Translated: CALRTSGTDTQYF.

This chain connects TRBV10-3 to TRBJ2-7, with TRBD1 identical over 8 bases. Per the germline V gene, CDR1 is ENHRY and CDR2 is SYGVKD. This CDR3 region has 12 residues. J lost 3 bases, V lost 10 bases, and 5 bases had no gene match. The CDR3: CATAGQGYEQYF. CDR3 in DNA: TGTGCCACCGCAGGACAGGGCTACGAGCAGTACTTC.

The chain recombines TRBV4-3 with TRBJ2-3, with D tentatively TRBD2 (5 bases). V was trimmed by 0 bases and J by 7 bases, leaving 11 bases between them. CDR3 length equals 14 residues. Germline V CDR1 and CDR2: LGHNA, YSLEER. DNA for the CDR3: TGCGCCAGCAGCCAAGATGAGGGTAGGCATACGCAGTATTTT. It yields the protein CASSQDEGRHTQYF.

The chain recombines TRBV7-9 with TRBJ2-2, with D perhaps matching TRBD2 (5 bases). The V and J ends lost 5 bases and 10 bases respectively, with 17 bases between them. The CDR3 runs 14 residues. CDR1 is SEHNR and CDR2 is FQNEAQ in the germline V gene (reference sequence). The CDR3 here is CASSHTGIGVELFF. DNA for the CDR3: TGTGCCAGCAGCCACACGGGAATTGGAGTGGAGCTGTTTTTT.

This clone was seen only a few times. The chain joins TRBV28 to TRBJ1-1, with TRBD1 as a possible D gene (5 bases). The CDR3 is 15 amino acids. The ends were cut back, 0 bases at V and 4 bases at J, with 12 bases in the middle. Per germline, CDR1 MDHEN and CDR2 SYDVKM. CDR3 sequence (DNA): TGTGCCAGCAGTTTATGGGGCGGGGGTAGCACTGAAGCTTTCTTT. This codes for CASSLWGGGSTEAFF.

This chain uses TRBV11-2 with TRBJ2-1, with 9 bases fitting TRBD2. The germline V gene has CDR1 SGHAT and CDR2 FQNNGV. This CDR3 spans 17 amino acids. V lost 1 base to trimming and J lost 0 bases; unmatched junction nucleotides: 4. The CDR3 region has the DNA TGTGCCAGCAGCTTAGGTAGCGGGGGCCTCTCCTACAATGAGCAGTTCTTC. Its translation: CASSLGSGGLSYNEQFF.

This sequence joins TRBV4-3 and TRBJ1-1; no firm D call. The CDR3 runs 13 residues. V lost 5 bases to trimming and J lost 3 bases, with 10 bases between them. Per the germline V gene, CDR1 is LGHNA and CDR2 is YSLEER. Here the CDR3 reads CASSSRGYTEAFF. The CDR3 region has the DNA TGCGCCAGCAGCTCTCGAGGCTACACTGAAGCTTTCTTT.

The rearrangement joins TRBV9 to TRBJ2-1, with D perhaps TRBD1 (5 bases). Germline CDR1 reads SGDLS; CDR2 reads YYNGEE. Trimming left V 0 bases short and J 3 bases short, with 7 bases between. The CDR3 loop spans 14 amino acids. The CDR3: CASSVGQIYNEQFF. The CDR3 DNA sequence: TGTGCCAGCAGCGTAGGACAGATCTACAATGAGCAGTTCTTC. The variable domain in full, with the rest retrieved from reference TRBV9 and TRBJ2-1, is DSGVTQTPKHLITATGQRVTLRCSPRSGDLSVYWYQQSLDQGLQFLIQYYNGEERAKGNILERFSAQQFPDLHSELNLSSLELGDSALYFCASSVGQIYNEQFFGPGTRLTVL.

Only a few counts were recorded for this clone. V gene TRBV5-1 combines with J gene TRBJ2-3, with 14 bases that match TRBD2. With 4 bases clipped from V and 5 bases from J, the junction kept 6 bases outside the gene matches. This CDR3 has 16 residues. The germline CDR1 and CDR2 sequences are SGHRS and YFSETQ. CDR3 protein: CASSIGTSGGIDTQYF. The CDR3 nucleotides are TGCGCCAGCAGCATCGGGACTAGCGGGGGAATAGATACGCAGTATTTT.

This clone has a handful of counts. The rearrangement links TRBV7-9 to TRBJ2-3, with D possibly TRBD2 on 6 matching bases. Germline CDR1 SEHNR, CDR2 FQNEAQ (reference sequence). The V gene lost 2 bases and the J gene lost 1 base, with 13 bases spanning the gap. CDR3 length equals 16 residues. The CDR3 nucleotides are TGTGCCAGCAGCTTACGTCGTCCGGGGGGCACAGATACGCAGTATTTT. The encoded protein is CASSLRRPGGTDTQYF. Drawing the rest from reference TRBV7-9 and TRBJ2-3, the complete variable domain is DTGVSQNPRHKITKRGQNVTFRCDPISEHNRLYWYRQTLGQGPEFLTYFQNEAQLEKSRLLSDRFSAERPKGSFSTLEIQRTEQGDSAMYLCASSLRRPGGTDTQYFGPGTRLTVL.

This chain connects TRBV28 to TRBJ2-6; maybe TRBD2 (6 bases). Germline V lookup: CDR1 MDHEN, CDR2 SYDVKM. Trimming stripped 6 bases from V and 0 bases from J, with 12 bases between. This CDR3 has 16 residues. CDR3 nucleotides: TGTGCCAGCAGCGGAGGGGTTAGCTCTGGGGCCAACGTCCTGACTTTC. Encoded protein: CASSGGVSSGANVLTF.

This clone was detected only a few times. The V and J genes are TRBV6-6 and TRBJ1-5; 11 positions agree with TRBD1. The germline V gene encodes CDR1 MNHNY and CDR2 SVGAGI (reference sequence). With V trimmed by 2 bases and J by 6 bases, 3 bases remained unmatched. The length of the CDR3 is 15 residues. CDR3 protein: CASSYRTGGIQPQHF. The CDR3 nucleotides are TGTGCCAGCAGTTACCGGACAGGGGGCATTCAGCCCCAGCATTTT.

This clone was seen a handful of times. V is TRBV7-2 and J is TRBJ2-3; D is uncertain. V was cut by 1 base and J by 4 bases, with 3 bases left in between. Germline V lookup: CDR1 SGHTA, CDR2 FQGNSA. The CDR3 is 12 amino acids. The CDR3 region has the DNA TGTGCCAGCAGCTTAGTCGCAGATACGCAGTATTTT. Translation gives CASSLVADTQYF.

This rearrangement joins TRBV5-1 to TRBJ2-5, with 8 bases that match TRBD1. Germline CDR1 and CDR2: SGHRS and YFSETQ. After removal of 2 bases from V and 2 bases from J, the junction contained 2 bases not matched to a gene. The CDR3 extends over 14 amino acids. CDR3 region: CASSFQGAQETQYF. CDR3 sequence (DNA): TGCGCCAGCAGCTTCCAGGGGGCTCAAGAGACCCAGTACTTC.

A few counts support this clone. The rearrangement uses TRBV7-3 and TRBJ2-1; 7 nucleotides align to TRBD2. Germline values: CDR1 SGHTA, CDR2 FQGTGA. The trim removed 5 bases at V and 3 bases at J, leaving 1 base unmatched. The CDR3 has 13 amino acids. Written as DNA, the CDR3 is TGTGCCAGCAGCAGCGGGGACTACAATGAGCAGTTCTTC. It is translated as CASSSGDYNEQFF. The full variable domain, completed using reference TRBV7-3 and TRBJ2-1, is GAGVSQTPSNKVTEKGKYVELRCDPISGHTALYWYRQSLGQGPEFLIYFQGTGAADDSGLPNDRFFAVRPEGSVSTLKIQRTERGDSAVYLCASSSGDYNEQFFGPGTRLTVL.

The gene calls are TRBV6-5 and TRBJ2-7, with D maybe TRBD2 (5 bases). CDR3 length equals 15 residues. CDR1 is MNHEY and CDR2 is SVGAGI in the germline V gene. The germline V and J ends were trimmed by 0 bases and 2 bases, with 11 bases remaining between them. CDR3 protein: CASSYSFGGAYEQYF. In nucleotides, the CDR3 is TGTGCCAGCAGTTACTCCTTCGGAGGCGCCTACGAGCAGTACTTC.

This clone has only a few counts. The V and J genes are TRBV11-2 and TRBJ2-3; 10 positions match TRBD2. V shed 0 bases and J 2 bases; nucleotides not matched to a gene: 8. Germline V lookup: CDR1 SGHAT, CDR2 FQNNGV. The CDR3 totals 18 residues. CDR3 bases: TGTGCCAGCAGCTTAGATCCAGCTAGCGGGGGCCTCACAGATACGCAGTATTTT. Protein: CASSLDPASGGLTDTQYF.

This clone has only a few counts. This chain links TRBV18 with TRBJ2-3; perhaps TRBD2 as D (6 bases). Germline V gene data show CDR1 as KGHSH and CDR2 as LQKENI. The ends were cut back, 3 bases at V and 8 bases at J, with 15 bases in the middle. The CDR3 contains 14 residues. CDR3: CASSPQGGHGTQYF. The CDR3 DNA reads as TGTGCCAGCTCACCTCAAGGAGGGCATGGTACGCAGTATTTT.

V gene TRBV4-3 combines with J gene TRBJ2-2; no clear D. The V end was cut by 0 bases, the J end by 1 base, with 12 bases between. From germline, CDR1 is LGHNA and CDR2 YSLEER. This CDR3 has 17 amino acids. The CDR3 coding sequence is TGCGCCAGCAGCCAAGAGTTGGGCTCTATGAACACCGGGGAGCTGTTTTTT. This codes for CASSQELGSMNTGELFF.

This chain joins TRBV18 and TRBJ2-7; D is undetermined. Trimming removed 4 bases at V and 0 bases at J, with 4 bases between. The CDR3 consists of 12 residues. CDR1 KGHSH and CDR2 LQKENI come from the germline V gene. DNA of the CDR3: TGTGCCAGCTCACAGAGCTCCTACGAGCAGTACTTC. Translating it yields CASSQSSYEQYF.

There are a few counts of this clone. The chain recombines TRBV5-1 with TRBJ2-7; D may be TRBD1 (6 bases). The V end was cut by 0 bases, the J end by 7 bases, with 14 bases between. In germline, CDR1 is SGHRS, CDR2 YFSETQ. This CDR3 comprises 14 residues. The DNA for the CDR3 is TGCGCCAGCAGCTTGGTGGGGTCAGGGGAAGAGCAGTACTTC. It is translated as CASSLVGSGEEQYF. The full variable domain, completed using reference TRBV5-1 and TRBJ2-7, is KAGVTQTPRYLIKTRGQQVTLSCSPISGHRSVSWYQQTPGQGLQFLFEYFSETQRNKGNFPGRFSGRQFSNSRSEMNVSTLELGDSALYLCASSLVGSGEEQYFGPGTRLTVT.

Here the CDR3 reads CASRFDYRTGELFF. In DNA, the CDR3 is TGTGCCAGCCGCTTTGACTACCGCACCGGGGAGCTGTTTTTT. V is TRBV28 and J is TRBJ2-2; a weak D match, TRBD2 (5 bases). CDR1 is MDHEN and CDR2 is SYDVKM in the germline V gene. CDR3 length: 14 amino acids. Trimming left V 8 bases short and J 4 bases short, with 14 bases between.

V is TRBV7-6 and J is TRBJ2-1; a weak D match, TRBD1 (6 bases). CDR1 and CDR2 (germline): SGHVS, FNYEAQ. The CDR3 is 15 residues long. V lost 1 base and J 9 bases, leaving 16 bases between the germline ends. The CDR3 region has the DNA TGTGCCAGCAGCTTAGTCCAGGGGAGAAACGCTGAGCAGTTCTTC. As protein: CASSLVQGRNAEQFF.

This clone turned up a few times. The chain combines TRBV11-1 with TRBJ2-2; 7 bases are shared with TRBD1. Germline V gives CDR1 SGHAT, CDR2 FQDESV (reference sequence). The trim removed 3 bases at V and 6 bases at J, leaving 4 bases unmatched. This CDR3 region has 14 residues. CDR3 nucleotide sequence: TGTGCCAGCAGCTTGGGACAGCCCTCCGGGGAGCTGTTTTTT. It codes for CASSLGQPSGELFF.

This clone was picked up a small number of times. This rearrangement joins TRBV5-8 to TRBJ2-7, with D uncertain. Germline V lookup: CDR1 SGHTS, CDR2 YDEGEE. The CDR3 runs to 13 residues. Trimming took 0 bases from V and 3 from J, leaving 7 bases between them. In DNA form, the CDR3 reads TGTGCCAGCAGCTTGGGTCTTAACTACGAGCAGTACTTC. Its protein product is CASSLGLNYEQYF. The whole variable domain, filled in from reference TRBV5-8 and TRBJ2-7, reads EAGVTQSPTHLIKTRGQQATLRCSPISGHTSVYWYQQALGLGLQFLLWYDEGEERNRGNFPPRFSGRQFPNYSSELNVNALELEDSALYLCASSLGLNYEQYFGPGTRLTVT.

The chain joins TRBV29-1 to TRBJ2-7, with D tentatively TRBD1 (6 bases). There are 13 residues in the CDR3. Trimming shortened V by 6 bases and J by 3 bases, and 15 bases separated the two germline ends. Germline V gene data show CDR1 as SQVTM and CDR2 as ANQGSEA. The CDR3 protein is CSVRSRDNYEQYF. CDR3 nucleotide sequence: TGCAGCGTCCGGTCAAGGGACAACTACGAGCAGTACTTC.

In its sample, this clone was seen a few times. V usage is TRBV2 and J usage is TRBJ1-1, with unresolved D. CDR3 length equals 14 residues. V lost 2 bases and J lost 5, with 12 bases in between. Germline V gene sequence: CDR1 SNHLY, CDR2 FYNNEI. CDR3 protein: CASSERVAGTEAFF. The CDR3 DNA reads as TGTGCCAGCAGTGAACGGGTGGCGGGAACTGAAGCTTTCTTT.

The genes are TRBV4-3 and TRBJ2-1, with a possible D match to TRBD2 (5 bases). The CDR3 loop spans 14 amino acids. Trimming stripped 4 bases from V and 10 bases from J, with 17 bases between. Germline V gene lookup returns CDR1 LGHNA and CDR2 YSLEER. This chain's CDR3 is CASSPVNRGIEQFF. The CDR3 DNA sequence: TGCGCCAGCAGCCCAGTCAACCGGGGAATAGAGCAGTTCTTC.

This clone was counted a few times. The J gene is TRBJ2-2, the V gene TRBV28; TRBD1 matches 10 bases. The CDR3 is made up of 15 amino acids. Germline CDR1 and CDR2: MDHEN and SYDVKM. V lost 3 bases, J lost 7 bases, and 5 bases stayed unmatched. Written as DNA, the CDR3 is TGTGCCAGCAGTTTGACCGGGACAGGGGTCGGGGAGCTGTTTTTT. Translating it yields CASSLTGTGVGELFF.